What follows describes a single T cell receptor beta chain. CDR3 length: 13 amino acids. V lost 10 bases and J 1 base, leaving 13 bases between the germline ends. This entry comes from a study of T-cell reconstitution after alpha-beta-depleted transplantation in children. TCRbeta library construction was performed incorporating unique molecular identifiers. Each CDR3 protein gets one entry after TCRdb re-called the PCR reads with MiXCR. The table records about 120,000 distinct CDR3 sequences, 23% of them present only once. Sequences were derived from PBMCs, mostly from graft donor cells, sampled 180 days after TCRalphabeta/CD19-depleted stem cell transplant. The clonotype originates from a male patient under 10 years old who had a stem cell transplant for chronic granulomatous disease, so the T cells may come from the graft donor. V gene TRBV12-3 or TRBV12-4 combines with J gene TRBJ1-2; no reliable D call. The CDR3 sequence: CATQHKINYGYTF. The DNA of the CDR3 is TGTGCCACCCAACACAAAATTAACTATGGCTACACCTTC.